The following is a T cell receptor beta chain sequence with its context. This clone's antigen is unknown. Within one base of it there is no much larger clone, and no base qualities were kept. Sequencing was carried out with an Illumina HiSeq 2500. TCR beta libraries were prepared by quantitative 5'-RACE with molecular barcodes. Turning to the authors' computational methods: A new computational method, built on a probabilistic model of VDJ rearrangement, was used to identify disease-linked TCR variants. TCRdb reran the public reads through fastp at Q25 and MiXCR, keeping productive beta chains. Every distinct CDR3 protein forms one entry, paired with its most common genes and DNA. None of the V and J calls come from the authors' own analysis; TCRdb made them. The sample table shows around 140,000 distinct CDR3 sequences, and 17% are seen once. The top ten clonotypes cover roughly 30% of the sample. This record belongs to a study of CD8 T cells in ankylosing spondylitis (TCRdb year 2017). In the study overall: The study set out to find disease-linked TCR variants by profiling T cell receptor beta repertoires in ankylosing spondylitis patients and healthy donors. The whole study cohort included over a hundred healthy donors and some 27 ankylosing spondylitis patients. Samples of peripheral blood were taken, and for ankylosing spondylitis patients, synovial fluid was collected as well.

Overall results and qualifications from the work: Some of the motif variants had been reported before in the synovial fluid and blood of reactive arthritis patients, a finding that suggests common disease-initiation mechanisms. A TCR beta motif of several highly homologous amino acid variants appeared characteristic of blood from ankylosing spondylitis patients. The disease-linked clones showed a CD8+ phenotype and occurred at relatively low frequencies in peripheral blood. Significant enrichment of the disease-linked clones was reported in matched synovial fluid samples from ankylosing spondylitis patients.

The CDR3 spans 13 residues, from the cysteine through the phenylalanine. The retained sequence is limited to the CDR3, 39 bases, with the frame set at the first base. CDR1 and CDR2 are read off the germline V gene (reference sequence) as SEHNR and FQNEAQ. V is clipped by 3 bases and J by 8 bases, and the sequence between their germline boundaries is 13 bases long. This TCR was sampled from a male donor with ankylosing spondylitis. The V gene is TRBV7-9 and the J gene is TRBJ1-2; the D gene cannot be resolved reliably. Sample: blood, either unsorted or a sorted T cell fraction (not recorded which). The base sequence is TGTGCCAGCAGCTTGAGTTCAGCTGGGGGCTACACCTTC. Its translation is CASSLSSAGGYTF.